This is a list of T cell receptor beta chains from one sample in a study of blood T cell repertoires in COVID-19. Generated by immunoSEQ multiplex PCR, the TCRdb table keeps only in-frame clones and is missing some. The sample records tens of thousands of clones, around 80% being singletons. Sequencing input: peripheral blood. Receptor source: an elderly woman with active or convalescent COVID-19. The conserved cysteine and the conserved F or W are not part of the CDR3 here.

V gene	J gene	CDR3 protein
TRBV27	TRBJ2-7	ASSRRVLKQGVDYEQY
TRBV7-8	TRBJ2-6	ASSLGPGGRTGANVLT
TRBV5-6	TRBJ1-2	ASSPSFYGYT
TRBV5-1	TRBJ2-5	ASSLGTGQETQY
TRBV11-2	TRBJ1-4	ASSSFPGRNEKLF
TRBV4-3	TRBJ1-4	ASSQVTSGEKLF
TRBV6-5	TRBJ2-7	ASTRTGSYEQY
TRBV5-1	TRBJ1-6	ASSALSTGTGYSPLH
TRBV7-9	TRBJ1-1	ASIRGTGITEAF
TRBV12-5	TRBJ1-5	ASGLGDRNNQPQH
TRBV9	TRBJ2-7	ASSVGVGRGQDEQY
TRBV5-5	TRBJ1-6	ASSHPLGGGNSPLH
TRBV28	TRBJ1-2	ASSFQNYGYT
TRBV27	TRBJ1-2	ASSSRRKGQGSYYGYT
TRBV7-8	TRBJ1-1	ASSLGPGTLDTEAF
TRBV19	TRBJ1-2	ASLRTDSPGGYT
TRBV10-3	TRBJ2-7	AISRGAGGDQY
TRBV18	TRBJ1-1	ASSRQGGDFGAF
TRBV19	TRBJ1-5	ASGGRKDQPQH
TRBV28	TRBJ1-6	ASSPTGQGESPLH
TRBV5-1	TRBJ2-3	ASSFLAGGSADTQY
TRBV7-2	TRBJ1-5	ASSFSSGQPQH
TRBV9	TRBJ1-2	ASSPTGTGANGYT
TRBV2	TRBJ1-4	ASKAGRENEKLF
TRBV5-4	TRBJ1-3	ASSLDLLEAGNTIY
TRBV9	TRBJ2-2	ASSVAGTGITGELF
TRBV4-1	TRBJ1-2	PTSHDSRENYGYT
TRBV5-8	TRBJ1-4	ASSGGQIATNEKLF
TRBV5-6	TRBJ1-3	ASSSLRGTGNTIY
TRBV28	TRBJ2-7	ASSSLWSNSYEQY
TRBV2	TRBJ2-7	ASDRGGEQY
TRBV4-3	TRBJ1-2	ASSQDRGFGYT
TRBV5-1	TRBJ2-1	ASSLGTGGNEQF
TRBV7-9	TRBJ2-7	ASSQGSSSLYEQY
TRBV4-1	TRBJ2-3	ASSQRAGGEDTQY
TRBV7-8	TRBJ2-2	ASSSGTGGTGELF